This T cell receptor (beta chain) was captured by sequencing in a study of CD8 T cells in Susac syndrome. Overall study results and limits: Susac-specific public clones were found in total CD8+ and CD8+ TEMRA repertoires, numbering more than 15 and five, respectively.

Germline loops: CDR1 SGHDT, CDR2 YYEEEE. The CDR3 loop spans 14 amino acids. Unmatched junction bases numbered 3, after V lost 3 bases and J lost 2 bases. The RNA input was about 0.5 to 1 ug, and it was reverse transcribed with random hexamers. TCRdb fed the immunoSEQ multiplex PCR reads into MiXCR, producing one record per CDR3 protein. The sample records some 130,000 distinct CDR3 sequences, 95% being singletons. As regards this clonotype: The antigen is undetermined.

The chain joins TRBV5-6 to TRBJ2-7, with 9 nucleotides matching TRBD2. This receptor was identified in a human donor with Susac syndrome. Sequencing used CD8+ T cells from PBMCs. The CDR3 DNA is TGTGCCAGCAGCTCGGGACTAGCCCCCTACGAGCAGTACTTC. Translating gives CASSSGLAPYEQYF. Full variable domain (remainder filled in from reference TRBV5-6 and TRBJ2-7): DAGVTQSPTHLIKTRGQQVTLRCSPKSGHDTVSWYQQALGQGPQFIFQYYEEEERQRGNFPDRFSGHQFPNYSSELNVNALLLGDSALYLCASSSGLAPYEQYFGPGTRLTVT.